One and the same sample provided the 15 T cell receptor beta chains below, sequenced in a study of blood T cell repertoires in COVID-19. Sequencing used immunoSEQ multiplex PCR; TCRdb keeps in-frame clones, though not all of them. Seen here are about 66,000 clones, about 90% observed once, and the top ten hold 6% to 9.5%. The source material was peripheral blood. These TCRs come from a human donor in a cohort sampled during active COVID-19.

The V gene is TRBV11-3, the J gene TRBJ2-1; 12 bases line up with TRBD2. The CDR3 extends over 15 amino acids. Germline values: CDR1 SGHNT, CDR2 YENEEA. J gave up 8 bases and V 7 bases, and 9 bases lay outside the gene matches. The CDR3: CASTLSSGGAHEQFF. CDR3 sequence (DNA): TGTGCCAGCACCCTATCTAGCGGGGGGGCTCATGAGCAGTTCTTC.

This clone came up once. The CDR3 DNA sequence: TGTGCCAGTAAGTTTTTCGACAGGGAGGAGTCTGGCTACACCTTC. Translating gives CASKFFDREESGYTF. The chain is built from TRBV19 and TRBJ1-2; 7 nucleotides align to TRBD1. The V gene end was trimmed by 7 bases and the J gene end by 7 bases; junction bases not matched to a gene: 15. This CDR3 comprises 15 residues. Germline lookup yields CDR1 LNHDA and CDR2 SQIVND (reference sequence).

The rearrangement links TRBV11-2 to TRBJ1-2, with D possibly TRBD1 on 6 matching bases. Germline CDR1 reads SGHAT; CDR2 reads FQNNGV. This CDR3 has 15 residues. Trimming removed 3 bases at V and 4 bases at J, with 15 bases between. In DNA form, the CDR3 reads TGTGCCAGCAGCTTGTTAGGGGGGGAAGTCTATGGCTACACCTTC. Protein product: CASSLLGGEVYGYTF.

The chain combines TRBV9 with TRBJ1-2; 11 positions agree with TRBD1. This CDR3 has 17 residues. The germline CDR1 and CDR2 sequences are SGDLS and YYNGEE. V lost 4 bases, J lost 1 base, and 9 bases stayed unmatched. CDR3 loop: CASSPGLGTGGNYGYTF. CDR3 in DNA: TGTGCCAGCAGCCCCGGATTGGGGACAGGGGGTAACTATGGCTACACCTTC. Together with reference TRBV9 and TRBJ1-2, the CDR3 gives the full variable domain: DSGVTQTPKHLITATGQRVTLRCSPRSGDLSVYWYQQSLDQGLQFLIQYYNGEERAKGNILERFSAQQFPDLHSELNLSSLELGDSALYFCASSPGLGTGGNYGYTFGSGTRLTVV.

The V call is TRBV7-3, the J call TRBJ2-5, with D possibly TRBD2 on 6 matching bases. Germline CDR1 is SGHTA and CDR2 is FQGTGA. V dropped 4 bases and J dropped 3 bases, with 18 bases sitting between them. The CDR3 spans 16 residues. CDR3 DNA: TGTGCCAGCAGCTCCAGATTAGCGGAGCAGAAAGAGACCCAGTACTTC. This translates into CASSSRLAEQKETQYF.

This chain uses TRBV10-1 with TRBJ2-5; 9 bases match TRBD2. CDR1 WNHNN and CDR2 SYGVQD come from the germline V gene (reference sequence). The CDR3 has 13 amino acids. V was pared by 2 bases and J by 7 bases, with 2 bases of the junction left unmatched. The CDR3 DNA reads TGCGCCAGCAGTGAGCATAGCGGGGGGACCCAGTACTTC. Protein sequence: CASSEHSGGTQYF.

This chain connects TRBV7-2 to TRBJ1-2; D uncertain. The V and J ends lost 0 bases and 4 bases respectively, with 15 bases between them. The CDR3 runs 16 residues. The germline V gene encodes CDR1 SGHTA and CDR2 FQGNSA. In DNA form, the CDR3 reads TGTGCCAGCAGCTTAGCCCCTCCGGGGTCCGGCTATGGCTACACCTTC. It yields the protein CASSLAPPGSGYGYTF.

The CDR3 DNA follows: TGTGCCAGCAGTTACGGGGGGACAGGGCCCGGGGAGCTGTTTTTT. It codes for CASSYGGTGPGELFF. The chain uses TRBV6-2 or TRBV6-3 and TRBJ2-2; 9 bases agree with TRBD1. J lost 6 bases, V lost 2 bases, and 4 bases had no gene match. Germline V gene sequence: CDR1 MNHEY, CDR2 SVGEGT. CDR3 length: 15 residues.

The DNA for the CDR3 is TGCAGTGCCCTCGGCGGGGGGAGCCACACAGATACGCAGTATTTT. Its protein is CSALGGGSHTDTQYF. The chain carries TRBV29-1 and TRBJ2-3, with 8 bases aligning to TRBD2. The CDR3 is 15 amino acids. Germline V gives CDR1 SQVTM, CDR2 ANQGSEA.

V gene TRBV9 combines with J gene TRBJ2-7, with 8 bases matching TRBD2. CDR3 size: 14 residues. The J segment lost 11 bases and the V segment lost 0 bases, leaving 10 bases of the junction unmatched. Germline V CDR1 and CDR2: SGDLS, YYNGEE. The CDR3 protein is CASSVDGSGGPEYF. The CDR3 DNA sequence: TGTGCCAGCAGCGTAGATGGTTCGGGAGGGCCGGAGTACTTC.

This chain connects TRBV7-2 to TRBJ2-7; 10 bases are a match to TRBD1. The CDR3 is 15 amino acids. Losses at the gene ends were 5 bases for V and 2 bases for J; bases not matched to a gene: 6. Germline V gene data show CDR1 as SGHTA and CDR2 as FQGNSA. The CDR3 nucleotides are TGTGCCAGCAGCATACGACAGGGGGCTGCCTACGAGCAGTACTTC. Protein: CASSIRQGAAYEQYF.

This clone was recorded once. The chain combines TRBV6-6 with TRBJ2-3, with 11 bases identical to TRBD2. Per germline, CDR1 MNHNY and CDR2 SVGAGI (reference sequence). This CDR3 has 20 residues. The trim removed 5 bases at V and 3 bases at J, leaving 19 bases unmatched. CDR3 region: CASSLTASPPIAGGTDTQYF. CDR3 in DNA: TGTGCCAGCAGTCTTACTGCCTCCCCACCCATAGCGGGAGGGACAGATACGCAGTATTTT.

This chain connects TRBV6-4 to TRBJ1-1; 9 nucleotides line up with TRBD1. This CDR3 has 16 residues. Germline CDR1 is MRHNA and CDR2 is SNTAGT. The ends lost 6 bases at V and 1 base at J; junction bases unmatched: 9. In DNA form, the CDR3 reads TGTGCCAGCAGACGGGACAGGGATCGGGGGAACACTGAAGCTTTCTTT. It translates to CASRRDRDRGNTEAFF.

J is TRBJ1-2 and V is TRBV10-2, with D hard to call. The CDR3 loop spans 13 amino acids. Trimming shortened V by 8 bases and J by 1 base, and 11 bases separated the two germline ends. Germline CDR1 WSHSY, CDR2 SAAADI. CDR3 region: CASSPSGNYGYTF. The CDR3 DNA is TGCGCCAGCTCCCCCAGCGGTAACTATGGCTACACCTTC.

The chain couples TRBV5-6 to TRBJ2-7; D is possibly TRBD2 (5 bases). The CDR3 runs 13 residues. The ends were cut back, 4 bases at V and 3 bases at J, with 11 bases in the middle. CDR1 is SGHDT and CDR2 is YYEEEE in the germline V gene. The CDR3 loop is CASSDGGFYEQYF. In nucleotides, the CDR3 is TGTGCCAGCAGCGACGGAGGATTCTACGAGCAGTACTTC.